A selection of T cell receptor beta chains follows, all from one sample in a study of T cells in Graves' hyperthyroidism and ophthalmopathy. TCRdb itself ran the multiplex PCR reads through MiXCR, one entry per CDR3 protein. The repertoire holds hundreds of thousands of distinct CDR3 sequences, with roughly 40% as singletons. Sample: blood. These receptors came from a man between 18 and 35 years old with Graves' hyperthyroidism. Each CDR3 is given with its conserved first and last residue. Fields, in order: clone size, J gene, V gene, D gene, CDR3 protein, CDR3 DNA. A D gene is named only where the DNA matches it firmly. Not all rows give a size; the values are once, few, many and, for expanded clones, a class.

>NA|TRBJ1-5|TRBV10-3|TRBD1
CAAKEGDRDQPQHF
TGTGCCGCCAAGGAGGGCGACAGGGATCAGCCCCAGCATTTT
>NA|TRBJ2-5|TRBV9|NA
CASSEGMGQPQYF
TGTGCCAGCAGCGAGGGGATGGGTCAGCCCCAGTACTTC
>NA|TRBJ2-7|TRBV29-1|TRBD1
CSVVWTGESYEQYF
TGCAGCGTTGTTTGGACAGGGGAAAGTTACGAGCAGTACTTC
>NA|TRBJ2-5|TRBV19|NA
CASIRQGLEAQYF
TGTGCCAGTATCCGTCAGGGATTGGAGGCCCAGTACTTC
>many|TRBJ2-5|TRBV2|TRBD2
CAGDSGGAITETQYF
TGTGCCGGAGATAGCGGGGGGGCCATTACGGAGACCCAGTACTTC
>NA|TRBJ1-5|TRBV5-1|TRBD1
CTSSLGTGDQPQHF
TGCACCAGCAGCTTGGGGACAGGGGATCAGCCCCAGCATTTT
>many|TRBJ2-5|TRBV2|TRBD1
CASSDHGTDQETQYF
TGTGCCAGCAGCGACCATGGGACAGACCAAGAGACCCAGTACTTC
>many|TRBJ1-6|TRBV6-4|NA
CASSSDPRDSPLHF
TGTGCCAGCAGTAGTGACCCTAGGGATTCACCCCTCCACTTT
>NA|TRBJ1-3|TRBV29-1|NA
CSVERGGEDYGYTIYF
TGCAGCGTTGAGAGGGGCGGAGAGGACTATGGCTACACCATATATTTT
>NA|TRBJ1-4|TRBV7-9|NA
CASSLAQGETVF
TGTGCCAGCAGCTTAGCGCAGGGAGAAACCGTATTT
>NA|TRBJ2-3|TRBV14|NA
CASSLTTNTDTQYF
TGTGCCAGCAGCCTCACGACTAACACAGATACGCAGTATTTT
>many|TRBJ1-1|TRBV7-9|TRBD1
CASSPGQRNTEAFF
TGTGCCAGCAGCCCGGGACAGCGGAACACTGAAGCTTTCTTT
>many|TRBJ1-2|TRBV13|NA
CASSSLADYGYTF
TGTGCCAGCAGCTCCCTAGCGGACTATGGCTACACCTTC
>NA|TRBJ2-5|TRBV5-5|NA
CASSWAHHNEETQYF
TGTGCCAGCAGTTGGGCCCACCACAACGAGGAGACCCAGTACTTC
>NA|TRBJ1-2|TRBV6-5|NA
CASSTFGYGYTF
TGTGCCAGCAGCACCTTCGGCTATGGCTACACCTTC
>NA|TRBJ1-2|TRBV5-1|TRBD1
CASSPQQGQGMVGGYTF
TGCGCCAGCAGCCCCCAGCAGGGACAGGGGATGGTTGGAGGCTACACCTTC
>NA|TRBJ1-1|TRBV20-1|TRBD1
CSARQTGNPEAFF
TGCAGTGCTAGACAGACAGGGAACCCTGAAGCTTTCTTT